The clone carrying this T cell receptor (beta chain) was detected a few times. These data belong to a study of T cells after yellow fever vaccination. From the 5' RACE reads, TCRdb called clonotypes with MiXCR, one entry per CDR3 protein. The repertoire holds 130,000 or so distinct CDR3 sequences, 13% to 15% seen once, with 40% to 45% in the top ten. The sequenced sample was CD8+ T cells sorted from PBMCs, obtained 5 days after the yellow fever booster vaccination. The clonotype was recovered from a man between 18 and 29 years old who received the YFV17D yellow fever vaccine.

The CDR3 DNA is TGTGCCAGCAGCCCCTCCGGGAGCCCTGAGACCCAGTACTTC. It specifies CASSPSGSPETQYF. V usage is TRBV7-3 and J usage is TRBJ2-5; possibly TRBD2 for D (6 bases). Germline values: CDR1 SGHTA, CDR2 FQGTGA. The CDR3 consists of 14 residues. With 5 bases removed from V and 5 bases from J, the gap between germline ends came to 15 bases.